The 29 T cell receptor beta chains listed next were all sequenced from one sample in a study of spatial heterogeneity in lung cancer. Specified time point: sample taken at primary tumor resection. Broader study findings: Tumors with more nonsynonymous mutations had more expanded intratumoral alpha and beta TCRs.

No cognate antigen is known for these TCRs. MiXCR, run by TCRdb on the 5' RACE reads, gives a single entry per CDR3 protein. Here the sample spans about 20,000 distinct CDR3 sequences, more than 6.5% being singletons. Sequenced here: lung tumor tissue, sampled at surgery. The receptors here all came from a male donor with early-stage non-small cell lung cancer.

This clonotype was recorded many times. The chain's CDR3 is CASSFPAGGPYGYTF. CDR3 bases: TGTGCCAGCAGTTTTCCCGCAGGGGGCCCCTATGGCTACACCTTC. The rearrangement joins TRBV28 to TRBJ1-2; TRBD1 matches 8 bases. The germline gives CDR1 MDHEN, CDR2 SYDVKM. With V trimmed by 3 bases and J by 4 bases, 7 bases remained unmatched. The CDR3 totals 15 residues.

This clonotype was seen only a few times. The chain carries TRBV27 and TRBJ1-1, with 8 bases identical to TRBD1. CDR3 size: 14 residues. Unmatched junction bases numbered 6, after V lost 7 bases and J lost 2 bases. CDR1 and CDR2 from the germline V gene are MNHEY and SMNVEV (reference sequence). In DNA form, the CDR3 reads TGTGCCAGCAATCGACAGGGGCCTAACACTGAAGCTTTCTTT. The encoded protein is CASNRQGPNTEAFF.

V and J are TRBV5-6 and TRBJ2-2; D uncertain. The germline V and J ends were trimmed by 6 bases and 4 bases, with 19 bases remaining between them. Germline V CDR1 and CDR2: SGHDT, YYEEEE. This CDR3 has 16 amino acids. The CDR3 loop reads CASTSGRRVFTGELFF. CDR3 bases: TGTGCCAGCACCTCCGGCAGAAGAGTATTCACCGGGGAGCTGTTTTTT.

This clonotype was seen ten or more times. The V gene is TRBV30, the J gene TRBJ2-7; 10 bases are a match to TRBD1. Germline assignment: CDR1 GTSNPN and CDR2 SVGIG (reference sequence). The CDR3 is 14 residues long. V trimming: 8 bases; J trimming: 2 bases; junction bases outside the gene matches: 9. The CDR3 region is CAGHQGTGAYEQYF. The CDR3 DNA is TGTGCCGGACACCAAGGGACAGGGGCCTACGAGCAGTACTTC. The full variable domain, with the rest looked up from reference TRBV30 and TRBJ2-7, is SQTIHQWPATLVQPVGSPLSLECTVEGTSNPNLYWYRQAAGRGLQLLFYSVGIGQISSEVPQNLSASRPQDRQFILSSKKLLLSDSGFYLCAGHQGTGAYEQYFGPGTRLTVT.

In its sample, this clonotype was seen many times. In nucleotides, the CDR3 is TGTGCCAGCAGTTTGGACTTCAATGAGCAGTTCTTC. Translating gives CASSLDFNEQFF. The chain uses TRBV7-2 and TRBJ2-1, with a possible D match to TRBD2 (5 bases). The V end lost 6 bases, the J end lost 6 bases, and 9 bases lay between the germline ends. Germline V gene data show CDR1 as SGHTA and CDR2 as FQGNSA. This CDR3 has 12 residues. The full variable domain, completed using reference TRBV7-2 and TRBJ2-1, is GAGVSQSPSNKVTEKGKDVELRCDPISGHTALYWYRQSLGQGLEFLIYFQGNSAPDKSGLPSDRFSAERTGGSVSTLTIQRTQQEDSAVYLCASSLDFNEQFFGPGTRLTVL.

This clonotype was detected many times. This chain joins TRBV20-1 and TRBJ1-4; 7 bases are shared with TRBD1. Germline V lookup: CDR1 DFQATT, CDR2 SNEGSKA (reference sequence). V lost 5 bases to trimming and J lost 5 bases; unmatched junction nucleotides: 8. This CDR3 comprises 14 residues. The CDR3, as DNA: TGCAGTGCTTCAAGGACAGGACTGAATGAAAAACTGTTTTTT. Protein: CSASRTGLNEKLFF.

This CDR3 is CASSLAGLSGANVLTF. The CDR3 DNA reads TGTGCCAGCAGTTTAGCGGGTCTCTCTGGGGCCAACGTCCTGACTTTC. The rearrangement joins TRBV12-3 or TRBV12-4 to TRBJ2-6; D gene ambiguous. CDR3 length: 16 amino acids. V was shortened by 0 bases and J by 0 bases, with 6 bases between the two germline ends.

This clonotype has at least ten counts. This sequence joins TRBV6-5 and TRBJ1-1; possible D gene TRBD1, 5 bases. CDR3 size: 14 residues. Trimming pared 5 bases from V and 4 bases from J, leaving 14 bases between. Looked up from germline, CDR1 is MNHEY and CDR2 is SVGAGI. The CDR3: CASSLKGYGTEAFF. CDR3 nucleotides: TGTGCCAGCAGTCTAAAGGGGTACGGCACTGAAGCTTTCTTT.

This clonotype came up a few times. The CDR3, as DNA: TGTGCCAGCAGTTTCGATACCGGGACAGGTTTCTTCGAGCAGTACTTC. This gives the protein CASSFDTGTGFFEQYF. The chain combines TRBV27 with TRBJ2-7, with 8 bases aligning to TRBD1. The length of the CDR3 is 16 residues. Germline V gene lookup returns CDR1 MNHEY and CDR2 SMNVEV (reference sequence). Trimming cost V 3 bases and J 6 bases; bases outside gene matches: 13.

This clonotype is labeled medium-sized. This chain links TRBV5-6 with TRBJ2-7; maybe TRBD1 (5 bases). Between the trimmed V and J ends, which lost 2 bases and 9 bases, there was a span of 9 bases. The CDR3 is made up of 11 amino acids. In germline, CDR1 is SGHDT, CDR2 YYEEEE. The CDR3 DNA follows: TGTGCCAGCAGCTTTTCAGGGTCGCAGTACTTC. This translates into CASSFSGSQYF.

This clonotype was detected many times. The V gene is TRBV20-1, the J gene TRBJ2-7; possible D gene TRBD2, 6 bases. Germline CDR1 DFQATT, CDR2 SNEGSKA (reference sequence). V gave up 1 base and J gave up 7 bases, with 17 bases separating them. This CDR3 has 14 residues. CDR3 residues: CSARGAGRPGEQYF. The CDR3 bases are TGCAGTGCTAGAGGGGCGGGACGGCCAGGGGAGCAGTACTTC.

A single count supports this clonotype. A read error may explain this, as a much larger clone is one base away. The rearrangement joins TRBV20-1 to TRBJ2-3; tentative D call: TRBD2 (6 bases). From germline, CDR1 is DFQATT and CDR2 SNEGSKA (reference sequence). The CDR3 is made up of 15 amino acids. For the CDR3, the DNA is TGCAGCCTAGACTATTTGGCGGGGAGCACAGATACGCAGTATTTT. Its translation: CSLDYLAGSTDTQYF.

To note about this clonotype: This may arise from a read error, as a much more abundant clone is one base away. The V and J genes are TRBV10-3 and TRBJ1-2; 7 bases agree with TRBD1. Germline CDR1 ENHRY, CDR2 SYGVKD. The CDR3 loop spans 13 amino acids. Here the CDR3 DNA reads TGTGACATCAGTGAACAGACAGGGTCGGGCTACACCTTC. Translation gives CDISEQTGSGYTF.

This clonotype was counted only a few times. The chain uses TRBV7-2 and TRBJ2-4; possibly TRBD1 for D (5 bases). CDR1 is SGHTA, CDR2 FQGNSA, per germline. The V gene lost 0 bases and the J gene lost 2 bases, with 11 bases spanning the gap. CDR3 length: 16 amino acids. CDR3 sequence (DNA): TGTGCCAGCAGCTTAGCGGTGGGGCTGTCCAAAAACATTCAGTACTTC. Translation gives CASSLAVGLSKNIQYF.

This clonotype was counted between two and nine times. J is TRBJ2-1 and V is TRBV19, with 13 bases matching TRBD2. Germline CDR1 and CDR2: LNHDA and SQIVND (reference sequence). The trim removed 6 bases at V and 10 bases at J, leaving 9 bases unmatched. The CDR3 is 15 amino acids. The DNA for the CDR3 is TGTGCCAGTAGCGCACTAGCGGGGGGGCCGGGAGAGCAGTTCTTC. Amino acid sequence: CASSALAGGPGEQFF. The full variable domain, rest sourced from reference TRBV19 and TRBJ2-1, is DGGITQSPKYLFRKEGQNVTLSCEQNLNHDAMYWYRQDPGQGLRLIYYSQIVNDFQKGDIAEGYSVSREKKESFPLTVTSAQKNPTAFYLCASSALAGGPGEQFFGPGTRLTVL.

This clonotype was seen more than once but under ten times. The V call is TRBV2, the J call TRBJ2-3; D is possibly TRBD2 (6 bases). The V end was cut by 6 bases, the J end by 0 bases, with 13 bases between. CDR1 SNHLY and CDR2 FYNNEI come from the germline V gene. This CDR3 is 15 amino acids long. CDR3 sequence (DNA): TGTGCCAGCAGCGAATGGGGGAGGAGCACAGATACGCAGTATTTT. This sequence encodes CASSEWGRSTDTQYF.

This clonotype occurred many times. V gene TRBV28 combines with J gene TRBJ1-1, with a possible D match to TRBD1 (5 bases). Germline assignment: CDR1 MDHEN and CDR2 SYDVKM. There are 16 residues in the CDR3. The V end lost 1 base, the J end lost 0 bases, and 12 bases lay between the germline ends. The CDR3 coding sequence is TGTGCCAGCAGTTTATATGGGGGGAGGATGAACACTGAAGCTTTCTTT. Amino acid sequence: CASSLYGGRMNTEAFF.

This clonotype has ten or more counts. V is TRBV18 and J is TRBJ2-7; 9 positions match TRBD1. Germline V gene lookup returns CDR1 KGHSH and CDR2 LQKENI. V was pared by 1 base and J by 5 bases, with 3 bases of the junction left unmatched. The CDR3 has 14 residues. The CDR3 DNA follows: TGTGCCAGCTCACCACGGACAGGGGAGAACGAGCAGTACTTC. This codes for CASSPRTGENEQYF.

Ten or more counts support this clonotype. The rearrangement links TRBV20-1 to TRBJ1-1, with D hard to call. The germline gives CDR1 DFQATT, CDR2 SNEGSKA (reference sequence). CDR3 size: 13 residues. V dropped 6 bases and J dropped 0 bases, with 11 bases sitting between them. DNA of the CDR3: TGCAGTGCCCCCGAGGACTTGAACACTGAAGCTTTCTTT. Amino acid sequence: CSAPEDLNTEAFF.

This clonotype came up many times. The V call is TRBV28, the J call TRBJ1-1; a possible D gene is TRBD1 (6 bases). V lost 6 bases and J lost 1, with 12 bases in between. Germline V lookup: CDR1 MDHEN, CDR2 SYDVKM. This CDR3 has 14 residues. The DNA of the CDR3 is TGTGCCAGCAGCGGGGGGGGGGCGAACACTGAAGCTTTCTTT. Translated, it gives CASSGGGANTEAFF.

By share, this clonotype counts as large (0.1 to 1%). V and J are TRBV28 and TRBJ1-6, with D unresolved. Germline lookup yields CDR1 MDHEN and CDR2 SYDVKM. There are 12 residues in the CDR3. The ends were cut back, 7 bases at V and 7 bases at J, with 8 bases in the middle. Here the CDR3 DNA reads TGTGCCAGCATGCCCAAGAATTCACCCCTCCACTTT. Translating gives CASMPKNSPLHF.

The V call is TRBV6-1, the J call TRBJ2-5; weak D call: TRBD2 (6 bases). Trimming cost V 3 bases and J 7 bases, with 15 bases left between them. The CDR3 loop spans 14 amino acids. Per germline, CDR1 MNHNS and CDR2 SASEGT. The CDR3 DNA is TGTGCCAGCAGTGACCAGCTAGCGTTTGGGACCCAGTACTTC. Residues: CASSDQLAFGTQYF.

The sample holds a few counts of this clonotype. The CDR3 DNA follows: TGTGCCAGCAGAGAAAGACCTTCTGGCGAGACCCAGTACTTC. Translating it yields CASRERPSGETQYF. V usage is TRBV5-6 and J usage is TRBJ2-5, with no clear D. In germline, CDR1 is SGHDT, CDR2 YYEEEE. Trimming shortened V by 5 bases and J by 5 bases, and 16 bases separated the two germline ends. The CDR3 totals 14 residues.

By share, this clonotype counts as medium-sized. The CDR3 spells CASGLTPYGTRAYNEQFF. The CDR3 coding sequence is TGTGCTAGTGGTTTGACGCCTTACGGCACTAGAGCCTACAATGAGCAGTTCTTC. The chain links TRBV12-5 to TRBJ2-1; possibly TRBD2 for D (5 bases). The germline V gene encodes CDR1 LGHNT and CDR2 FRNRAP. The CDR3 covers 18 residues. V lost 2 bases and J lost 2, with 19 bases in between.

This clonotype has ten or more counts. CDR3 loop: CASRSVTYEQYF. The CDR3 DNA reads as TGTGCCAGCAGATCTGTTACCTACGAGCAGTACTTC. This chain uses TRBV2 with TRBJ2-7; D is ambiguous. The ends were cut back, 6 bases at V and 2 bases at J, with 8 bases in the middle. Germline V gives CDR1 SNHLY, CDR2 FYNNEI. This CDR3 has 12 amino acids.

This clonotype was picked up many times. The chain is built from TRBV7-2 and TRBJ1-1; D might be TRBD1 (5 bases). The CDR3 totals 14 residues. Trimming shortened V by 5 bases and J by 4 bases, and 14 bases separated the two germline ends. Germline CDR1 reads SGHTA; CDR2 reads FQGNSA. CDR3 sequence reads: CASSKGGVATEAFF. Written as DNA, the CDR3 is TGTGCCAGCAGCAAAGGAGGGGTGGCCACTGAAGCTTTCTTT.

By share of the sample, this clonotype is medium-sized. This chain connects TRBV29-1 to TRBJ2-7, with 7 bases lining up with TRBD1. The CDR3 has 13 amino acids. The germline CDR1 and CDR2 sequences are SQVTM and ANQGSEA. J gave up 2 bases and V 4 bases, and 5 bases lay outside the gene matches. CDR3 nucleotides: TGCAGCGTTGCCCGGGACAGACCCTACGAGCAGTACTTC. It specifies CSVARDRPYEQYF.

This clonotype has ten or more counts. The CDR3 is CASSMGQVIQRIQYF. In DNA, the CDR3 is TGTGCCAGCAGCATGGGACAGGTCATTCAGAGGATTCAGTACTTC. The chain joins TRBV7-2 to TRBJ2-4; TRBD1 matches at 8 bases. J was trimmed by 10 bases and V by 5 bases; bases with no gene match: 13. Germline V CDR1 and CDR2: SGHTA, FQGNSA. The CDR3 sequence is 15 residues long.

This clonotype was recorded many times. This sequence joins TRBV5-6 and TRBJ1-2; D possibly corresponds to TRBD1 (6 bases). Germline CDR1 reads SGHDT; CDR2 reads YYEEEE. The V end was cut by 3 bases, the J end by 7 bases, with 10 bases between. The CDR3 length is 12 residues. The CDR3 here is CASSSTGAGYTF. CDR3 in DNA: TGTGCCAGCAGCTCGACAGGCGCTGGCTACACCTTC.